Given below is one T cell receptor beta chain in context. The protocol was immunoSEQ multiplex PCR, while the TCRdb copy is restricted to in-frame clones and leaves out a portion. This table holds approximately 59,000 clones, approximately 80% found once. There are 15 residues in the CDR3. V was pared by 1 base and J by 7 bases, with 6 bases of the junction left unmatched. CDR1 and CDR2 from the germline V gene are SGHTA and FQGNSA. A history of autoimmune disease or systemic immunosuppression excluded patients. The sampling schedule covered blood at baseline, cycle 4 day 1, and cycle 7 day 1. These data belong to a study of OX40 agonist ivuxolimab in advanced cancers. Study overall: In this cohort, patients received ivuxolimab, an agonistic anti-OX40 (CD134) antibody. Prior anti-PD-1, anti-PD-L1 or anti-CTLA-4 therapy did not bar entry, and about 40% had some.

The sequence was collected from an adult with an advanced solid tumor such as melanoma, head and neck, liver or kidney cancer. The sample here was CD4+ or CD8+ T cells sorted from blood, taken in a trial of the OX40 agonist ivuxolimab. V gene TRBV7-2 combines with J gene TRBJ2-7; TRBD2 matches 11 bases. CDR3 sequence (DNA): TGTGCCAGCAGCTTAGATGTAGCGGGGGGGCGGGAGCAGTACTTC. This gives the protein CASSLDVAGGREQYF.